Each of the 9 T cell receptor beta chains below was sequenced from the same sample in a study of blood T cells in healthy people across ages. Combining a sample-barcoded 5' primer with a J-beta primer mix, a second PCR ran for roughly 7 to 12 cycles. TCRdb reprocessed the 5' RACE reads via MiXCR and lists one record per CDR3 protein. The table records about 1,500,000 distinct CDR3 sequences, 25% to 30% of them present only once. Input material: blood. These receptors came from a woman aged 30 to 39 in good health.

This chain connects TRBV19 to TRBJ2-5; the D is unclear. Germline loops: CDR1 LNHDA, CDR2 SQIVND (reference sequence). The CDR3 runs 14 residues. V dropped 0 bases and J dropped 5 bases, with 10 bases sitting between them. CDR3 region: CASSIDYGFETQYF. CDR3 sequence (DNA): TGTGCCAGTAGTATAGATTACGGGTTCGAGACCCAGTACTTC.

The rearrangement links TRBV7-2 to TRBJ2-1; D tentatively reads TRBD1 or TRBD2 (5 bases each). V lost 2 bases to trimming and J lost 4 bases, with 15 bases between them. CDR3 length equals 16 residues. The germline CDR1 and CDR2 sequences are SGHTA and FQGNSA. The CDR3 sequence: CASSLTSGAGYNEQFF. In DNA, the CDR3 is TGTGCCAGCAGCTTAACGTCCGGGGCAGGTTACAATGAGCAGTTCTTC.

This rearrangement joins TRBV30 to TRBJ2-5; TRBD1 might be the D (6 bases). CDR1 is GTSNPN and CDR2 is SVGIG in the germline V gene (reference sequence). V was cut by 4 bases and J by 5 bases, with 11 bases left in between. There are 12 residues in the CDR3. Here the CDR3 reads CAWKGDAETQYF. CDR3 nucleotides: TGTGCCTGGAAGGGGGACGCGGAGACCCAGTACTTC.

This clonotype appeared many times. The V gene is TRBV5-4, the J gene TRBJ2-7; 8 bases line up with TRBD2. The length of the CDR3 is 14 residues. Germline trimming cut 3 bases from V and 1 base from J; bases unmatched to any gene: 3. Germline values: CDR1 SGHNT, CDR2 YYREEE (reference sequence). For the CDR3, the DNA is TGTGCCAGCAGCTCCGGGACTAGGTCCTACGAGCAGTACTTC. Its protein product is CASSSGTRSYEQYF.

This rearrangement joins TRBV29-1 to TRBJ1-1, with D perhaps matching TRBD1 (6 bases). Trimming cost V 7 bases and J 6 bases, with 15 bases left between them. The CDR3 has 12 residues. CDR1 and CDR2 (germline): SQVTM, ANQGSEA. The chain's CDR3 is CSASSGAAEAFF. The CDR3, as DNA: TGCAGCGCCAGTTCGGGGGCTGCTGAAGCTTTCTTT.

V and J are TRBV6-2 or TRBV6-3 and TRBJ1-1; TRBD1 aligns across 8 bases. This CDR3 region has 15 residues. V lost 7 bases, J lost 1 base, and 8 bases stayed unmatched. Germline CDR1 reads MNHEY; CDR2 reads SVGEGT. In DNA, the CDR3 is TGTGCCAGCACCGGGATCGACAGGGGGAACACTGAAGCTTTCTTT. It encodes CASTGIDRGNTEAFF.

This clonotype has only a few counts. The J gene is TRBJ2-7, the V gene TRBV10-3, with 7 bases lining up with TRBD2. CDR1 and CDR2 from the germline V gene are ENHRY and SYGVKD. J lost 6 bases, V lost 10 bases, and 6 bases had no gene match. CDR3 length: 11 residues. CDR3 residues: CATGWGGEQYF. In DNA form, the CDR3 reads TGTGCCACCGGGTGGGGGGGCGAGCAGTACTTC.

This clonotype was counted many times. This chain connects TRBV7-2 to TRBJ2-2; D not resolved. In germline, CDR1 is SGHTA, CDR2 FQGNSA. V gave up 1 base and J gave up 7 bases, with 1 base separating them. This CDR3 contains 11 residues. The chain's CDR3 is CASSLDGELFF. CDR3 DNA: TGTGCCAGCAGCTTAGACGGGGAGCTGTTTTTT. The entire variable domain, with the rest obtained from reference TRBV7-2 and TRBJ2-2, is as follows: GAGVSQSPSNKVTEKGKDVELRCDPISGHTALYWYRQSLGQGLEFLIYFQGNSAPDKSGLPSDRFSAERTGGSVSTLTIQRTQQEDSAVYLCASSLDGELFFGEGSRLTVL.

This clonotype occurred a few times. V is TRBV9 and J is TRBJ2-3; 7 nucleotides match TRBD2. Germline V lookup: CDR1 SGDLS, CDR2 YYNGEE. CDR3 size: 15 residues. The V gene end was trimmed by 0 bases and the J gene end by 1 base; junction bases not matched to a gene: 2. DNA of the CDR3: TGTGCCAGCAGCGTAGCAACTAGCGGCACAGATACGCAGTATTTT. This translates into CASSVATSGTDTQYF.